Below, 4 T cell receptor beta chains from the same sample are listed, as sequenced in a study of blood T cell repertoires in COVID-19. Only in-frame clones appear in the TCRdb table, and some are missing; sequencing was by immunoSEQ multiplex PCR. The sample records around 170,000 clones, 84% being singletons. Material for sequencing was PBMCs or T cells enriched from blood (not recorded which). These receptor sequences come from a man aged 50-59 years who had recovered from COVID-19.

A word on this clone: The junction and the germline gene differ at one end; a read error may be behind it. The chain is built from TRBV5-1 and TRBJ2-4, with TRBD2 matching over 7 bases. The V gene's germline CDR1 is SGHRS and CDR2 YFSETQ. There are 13 residues in the CDR3. The DNA of the CDR3 is TGCGCCAGCAGCTCAACTAGCGCCCGCGGCCTGTCCTTC. This gives the protein CASSSTSARGLSF.

The CDR3 is CASSRTTGHGYTF. CDR3 DNA sequence: TGTGCCAGCAGCCGAACGACAGGACATGGCTACACCTTC. The rearrangement joins TRBV3-1 (or the pseudogene TRBV3-2) to TRBJ1-2; D might be TRBD1 (6 bases). The CDR3 runs 13 residues. The ends were cut back, 4 bases at V and 6 bases at J, with 12 bases in the middle. Germline CDR1 is LGHDT and CDR2 is YNNKEL (reference sequence).

The genes are TRBV2 and TRBJ1-4; maybe TRBD1 (5 bases). Germline-derived CDR1 and CDR2 are SNHLY and FYNNEI. V lost 5 bases and J lost 6, with 16 bases in between. The CDR3 is made up of 15 amino acids. Here the CDR3 DNA reads TGTGCCAGCAGTCTTATAGCAGGGCTCTATGAAAAACTGTTTTTT. Amino acid sequence: CASSLIAGLYEKLFF. The full variable domain, completed using reference TRBV2 and TRBJ1-4, is EPEVTQTPSHQVTQMGQEVILRCVPISNHLYFYWYRQILGQKVEFLVSFYNNEISEKSEIFDDQFSVERPDGSNFTLKIRSTKLEDSAMYFCASSLIAGLYEKLFFGSGTQLSVL.

The chain combines TRBV5-1 with TRBJ1-2, with a weak D call TRBD1 (6 bases). Trimming removed 2 bases at V and 9 bases at J, with 14 bases between. CDR1 and CDR2 from the germline V gene are SGHRS and YFSETQ. The CDR3 is 13 amino acids. The CDR3 DNA follows: TGCGCCAGCAGCTTACAAGGGGACATCCGCTACACCTTC. This encodes CASSLQGDIRYTF. The entire variable domain, with the rest obtained from reference TRBV5-1 and TRBJ1-2, is as follows: KAGVTQTPRYLIKTRGQQVTLSCSPISGHRSVSWYQQTPGQGLQFLFEYFSETQRNKGNFPGRFSGRQFSNSRSEMNVSTLELGDSALYLCASSLQGDIRYTFGSGTRLTVV.